This T cell receptor beta chain was sequenced for a study of T cells in Graves' hyperthyroidism and ophthalmopathy. The investigators amplified TCR beta CDR3 regions from RNA transcripts. With the HTBI primer set, the TCR CDR3 went through a first round of RT-PCR. Each CDR3 protein is one row after TCRdb ran MiXCR on the multiplex PCR reads. The sample records a few hundred thousand distinct CDR3 sequences, around 15% being singletons. This clonotype came up a few times. The V end lost 7 bases, the J end lost 7 bases, and 11 bases lay between the germline ends. This CDR3 is built from 11 residues. Germline lookup yields CDR1 SQVTM and CDR2 ANQGSEA.

The V gene is TRBV29-1, the J gene TRBJ2-1, with TRBD2 as a possible D gene (5 bases). Sequencing input: blood. The receptor was isolated from a woman in her late teens or twenties with Graves' hyperthyroidism. CDR3 region: CSDRRGNEQFF. CDR3 nucleotide sequence: TGCAGCGATAGACGCGGGAATGAGCAGTTCTTC.